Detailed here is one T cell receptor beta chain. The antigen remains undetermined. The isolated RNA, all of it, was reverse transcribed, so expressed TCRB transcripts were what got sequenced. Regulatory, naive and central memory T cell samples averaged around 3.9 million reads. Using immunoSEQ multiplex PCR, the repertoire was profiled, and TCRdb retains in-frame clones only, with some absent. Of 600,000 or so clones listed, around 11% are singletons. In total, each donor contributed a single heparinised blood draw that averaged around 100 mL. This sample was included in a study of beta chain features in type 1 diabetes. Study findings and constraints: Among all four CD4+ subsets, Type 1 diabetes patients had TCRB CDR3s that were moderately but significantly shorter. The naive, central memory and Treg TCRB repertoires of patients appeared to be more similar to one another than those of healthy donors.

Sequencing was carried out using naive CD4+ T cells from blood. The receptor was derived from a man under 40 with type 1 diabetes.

CDR3 amino acids: CASSLGTSGASTDTQYF. The CDR3, as DNA: TGTGCCAGCTCTCTAGGGACTAGCGGGGCTAGCACAGATACGCAGTATTTT. J is TRBJ2-3 and V is TRBV18; 13 nucleotides align to TRBD2. The ends lost 6 bases at V and 0 bases at J; junction bases unmatched: 6. In germline, CDR1 is KGHSH, CDR2 LQKENI. This CDR3 has 17 amino acids.